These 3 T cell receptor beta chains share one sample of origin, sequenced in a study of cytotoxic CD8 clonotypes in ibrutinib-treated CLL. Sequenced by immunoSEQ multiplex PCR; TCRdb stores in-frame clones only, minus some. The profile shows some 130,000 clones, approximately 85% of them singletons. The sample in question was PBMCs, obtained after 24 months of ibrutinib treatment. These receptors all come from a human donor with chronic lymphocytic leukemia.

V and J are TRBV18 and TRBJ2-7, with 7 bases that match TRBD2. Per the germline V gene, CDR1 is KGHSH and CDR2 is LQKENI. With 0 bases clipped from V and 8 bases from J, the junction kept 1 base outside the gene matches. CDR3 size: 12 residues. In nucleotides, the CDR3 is TGTGCCAGCTCACCACCGGGGGGGAAGCAGTACTTC. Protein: CASSPPGGKQYF. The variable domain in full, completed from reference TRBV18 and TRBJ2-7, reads NAGVMQNPRHLVRRRGQEARLRCSPMKGHSHVYWYRQLPEEGLKFMVYLQKENIIDESGMPKERFSAEFPKEGPSILRIQQVVRGDSAAYFCASSPPGGKQYFGPGTRLTVT.

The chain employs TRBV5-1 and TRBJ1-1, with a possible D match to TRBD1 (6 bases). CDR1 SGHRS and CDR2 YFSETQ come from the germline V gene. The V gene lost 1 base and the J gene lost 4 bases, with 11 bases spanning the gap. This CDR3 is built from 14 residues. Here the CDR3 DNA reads TGCGCCAGCAGCTTGCTGGGAGGGGGCACTGAAGCTTTCTTT. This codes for CASSLLGGGTEAFF.

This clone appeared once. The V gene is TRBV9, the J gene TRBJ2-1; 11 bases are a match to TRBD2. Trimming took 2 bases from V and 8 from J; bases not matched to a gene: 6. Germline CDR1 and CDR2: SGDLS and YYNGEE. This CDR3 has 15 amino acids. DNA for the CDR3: TGTGCCAGCAGCGTCACTAGCGGGAGCTTGGATGAGCAGTTCTTC. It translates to CASSVTSGSLDEQFF.